What follows is one T cell receptor (beta chain) and its context. This specimen comes from a study of blood T cell repertoires in COVID-19. Profiled with immunoSEQ multiplex PCR; TCRdb holds only in-frame clones, not every one. Of about 190,000 clones listed, approximately 84% are singletons. J was trimmed by 0 bases and V by 5 bases; bases with no gene match: 15. CDR1 SGHAT and CDR2 FQNNGV come from the germline V gene. The CDR3 runs to 19 residues. The chain joins TRBV11-2 to TRBJ2-7; 11 bases are shared with TRBD2. The sequencing sample was made of peripheral blood. The source is a woman between 70 and 85 years old with active or convalescent COVID-19. The CDR3 region has the DNA TGTGCCAGCAGCCCGGGTGGGGTGACTAGCGGGGATAGCTCCTACGAGCAGTACTTC. Translating gives CASSPGGVTSGDSSYEQYF. Full variable domain (outside the CDR3, taken from reference TRBV11-2 and TRBJ2-7): EAGVAQSPRYKIIEKRQSVAFWCNPISGHATLYWYQQILGQGPKLLIQFQNNGVVDDSQLPKDRFSAERLKGVDSTLKIQPAKLEDSAVYLCASSPGGVTSGDSSYEQYFGPGTRLTVT.